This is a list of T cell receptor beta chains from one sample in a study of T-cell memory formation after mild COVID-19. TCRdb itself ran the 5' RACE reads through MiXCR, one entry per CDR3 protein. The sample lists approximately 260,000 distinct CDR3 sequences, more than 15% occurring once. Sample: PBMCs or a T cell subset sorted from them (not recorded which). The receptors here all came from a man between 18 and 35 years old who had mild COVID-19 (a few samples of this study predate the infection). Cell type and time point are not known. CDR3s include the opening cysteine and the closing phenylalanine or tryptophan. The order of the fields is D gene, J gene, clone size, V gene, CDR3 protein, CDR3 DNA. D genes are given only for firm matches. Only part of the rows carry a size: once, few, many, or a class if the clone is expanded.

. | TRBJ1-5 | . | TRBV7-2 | CASSLWDDQPQHF | TGTGCCAGCAGCTTATGGGATGACCAGCCCCAGCATTTT
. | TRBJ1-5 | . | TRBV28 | CASSLPPEGEGQPQHF | TGTGCCAGCAGTCTCCCCCCAGAAGGGGAGGGCCAGCCCCAGCATTTT
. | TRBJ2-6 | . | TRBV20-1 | CSARVQGSGANVLTF | TGCAGTGCTAGAGTACAGGGCTCTGGGGCCAACGTCCTGACTTTC
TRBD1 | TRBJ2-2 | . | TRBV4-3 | CASSQDLTGTGGELFF | TGCGCCAGCAGCCAAGATCTGACAGGGACAGGCGGGGAGCTGTTTTTT
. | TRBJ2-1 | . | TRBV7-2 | CASSTPRDEQFF | TGTGCCAGCAGTACCCCCCGGGATGAGCAGTTCTTC
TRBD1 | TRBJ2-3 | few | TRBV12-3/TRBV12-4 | CATRDRGWTDTQYF | TGTGCCACCCGGGACAGGGGGTGGACAGATACGCAGTATTTT
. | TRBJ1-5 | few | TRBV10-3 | CATTRDGGHQPQHF | TGTGCCACAACCCGGGACGGAGGCCATCAGCCCCAGCATTTT
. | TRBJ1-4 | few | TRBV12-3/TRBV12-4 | CASSFRYSGEKLFF | TGTGCCAGCAGTTTTCGATACAGTGGCGAAAAACTGTTTTTT
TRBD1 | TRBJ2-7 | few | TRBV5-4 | CASSSLLTGGLYF | TGTGCCAGCAGCTCGCTGTTGACAGGGGGCCTGTACTTC
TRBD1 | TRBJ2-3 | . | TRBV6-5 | CASSFRGRAQYF | TGTGCCAGCAGTTTCAGGGGGCGTGCGCAGTATTTT
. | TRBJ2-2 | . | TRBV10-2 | CASSRSLRLGELFF | TGCGCCAGCAGTCGCAGTCTGAGGCTTGGGGAGCTGTTTTTT
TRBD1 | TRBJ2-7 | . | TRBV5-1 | CASSPDRDAYEQYF | TGCGCCAGCAGCCCCGACAGGGACGCCTACGAGCAGTACTTC
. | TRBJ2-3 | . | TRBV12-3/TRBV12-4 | CASRRGDSWATDTQYF | TGTGCCAGCAGGAGAGGAGACAGTTGGGCCACAGATACGCAGTATTTT
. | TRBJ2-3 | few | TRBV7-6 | CASSLPGGVGADTQYF | TGTGCCAGCAGCTTACCAGGAGGGGTTGGCGCAGATACGCAGTATTTT
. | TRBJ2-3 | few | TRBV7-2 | CASSPLRRGPTDTQYF | TGTGCCAGCAGCCCTTTGCGGCGGGGGCCCACAGATACGCAGTATTTT
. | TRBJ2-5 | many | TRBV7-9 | CASSSQIGGSEQETQYF | TGTGCCAGCAGCTCTCAAATTGGCGGCTCCGAACAAGAGACCCAGTACTTC
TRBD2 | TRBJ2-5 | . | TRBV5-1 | CASSLEASGGQETQYF | TGCGCCAGCAGCTTGGAGGCTAGCGGGGGACAAGAGACCCAGTACTTC
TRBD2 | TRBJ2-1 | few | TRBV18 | CASSPPNPAGGLQFF | TGTGCCAGCTCACCACCAAATCCAGCGGGGGGCCTCCAGTTCTTC
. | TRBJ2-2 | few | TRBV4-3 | CASSQSGGDTGELFF | TGCGCCAGCAGCCAATCGGGTGGGGACACCGGGGAGCTGTTTTTT
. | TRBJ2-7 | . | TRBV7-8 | CASSLSVGFSYEQYF | TGTGCCAGCAGCCTTAGCGTGGGGTTCTCCTACGAGCAGTACTTC
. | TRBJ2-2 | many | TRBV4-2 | CASSQATTGELFF | TGTGCCAGCAGCCAAGCCACCACCGGGGAGCTGTTTTTT
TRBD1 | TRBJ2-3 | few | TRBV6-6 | CASSWTGFTDTQYF | TGTGCCAGCAGTTGGACAGGGTTCACAGATACGCAGTATTTT
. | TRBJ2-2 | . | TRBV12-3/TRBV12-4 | CASTLAGELFF | TGTGCCAGCACTTTGGCCGGGGAGCTGTTTTTT
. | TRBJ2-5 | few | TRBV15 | CATSRGGGSGARGAQYF | TGTGCCACCAGCAGAGGAGGGGGTAGCGGAGCCCGGGGGGCCCAGTACTTC
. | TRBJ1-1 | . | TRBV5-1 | CASSLYPNTEAFF | TGCGCCAGCAGCTTGTATCCAAACACTGAAGCTTTCTTT
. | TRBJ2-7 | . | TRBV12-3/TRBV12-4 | CASSFRGGTSYEQYF | TGTGCCAGCAGTTTTCGCGGGGGCACCTCCTACGAGCAGTACTTC
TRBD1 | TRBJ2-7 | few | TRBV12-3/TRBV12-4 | CASTARGTGPYEQYF | TGTGCCAGCACTGCGAGGGGGACAGGGCCCTACGAGCAGTACTTC
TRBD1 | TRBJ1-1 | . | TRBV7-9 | CASSFPGQENTEAFF | TGTGCCAGCAGCTTCCCAGGACAGGAGAACACTGAAGCTTTCTTT
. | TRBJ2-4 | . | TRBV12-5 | CASGLDRGKPRTIQYF | TGTGCTAGTGGTTTGGACCGAGGCAAGCCCCGCACCATTCAGTACTTC